Following are 26 T cell receptor beta chains from one sample sequenced in a study of OX40 agonist ivuxolimab in advanced cancers. Produced via immunoSEQ multiplex PCR; TCRdb's table is partial and in-frame only. Found here are tens of thousands of clones, 75% to 90% of them singletons; the top ten hold roughly 13%. The sample in question was CD4+ or CD8+ T cells sorted from blood, obtained in a trial of the OX40 agonist ivuxolimab. These receptors were collected from an adult with an advanced solid tumor such as melanoma, head and neck, liver or kidney cancer.

The V and J genes are TRBV15 and TRBJ1-3; D gene unclear. CDR1 and CDR2 (germline): LNHNV, YYDKDF (reference sequence). V was cut by 1 base and J by 0 bases, with 4 bases left in between. This CDR3 comprises 14 residues. The CDR3 spells CATSRGVSGNTIYF. DNA for the CDR3: TGTGCCACCAGCAGAGGGGTCTCTGGAAACACCATATATTTT.

CDR3 bases: TGTGCCAGCAGCCGGGACGCAACACCGGTTACGCAGTATTTT. It encodes CASSRDATPVTQYF. The V call is TRBV6-5, the J call TRBJ2-3, with D perhaps assigned TRBD1 or TRBD2 (5 bases each). This CDR3 comprises 14 residues. In germline, CDR1 is MNHEY, CDR2 SVGAGI. Trimming pared 6 bases from V and 8 bases from J, leaving 18 bases between.

The chain couples TRBV4-1 to TRBJ2-3; D remains ambiguous. Germline CDR1 reads MGHRA; CDR2 reads YSYEKL. The CDR3 is made up of 14 amino acids. V lost 1 base to trimming and J lost 2 bases, with 7 bases between them. CDR3 DNA sequence: TGCGCCAGCAGCCAAGCTCGAACCACAGATACGCAGTATTTT. Translation gives CASSQARTTDTQYF.

CDR3 residues: CASSEALGGTVSYEQYF. CDR3 sequence (DNA): TGTGCCAGCAGTGAAGCGCTAGGGGGGACAGTGTCCTACGAGCAGTACTTC. This chain links TRBV2 with TRBJ2-7; the D gene is possibly TRBD1 (7 bases). Germline V lookup: CDR1 SNHLY, CDR2 FYNNEI. Trimming removed 0 bases from V and 1 base from J, with 16 bases in between. This CDR3 spans 17 amino acids.

This clone is deemed medium-sized. The J gene is TRBJ2-6, the V gene TRBV4-1; D is possibly TRBD2 (6 bases). In germline, CDR1 is MGHRA, CDR2 YSYEKL. Between the trimmed V and J ends, which lost 6 bases and 4 bases, there was a span of 19 bases. This CDR3 is 17 amino acids long. CDR3 in amino acids: CASSFTRGNSGANVLTF. CDR3 sequence (DNA): TGCGCCAGCAGTTTTACCCGCGGGAACTCCGGGGCCAACGTCCTGACTTTC.

This chain links TRBV9 with TRBJ2-3, with no clear D. In germline, CDR1 is SGDLS, CDR2 YYNGEE. The CDR3 extends over 13 amino acids. V gave up 1 base and J gave up 0 bases, with 3 bases separating them. DNA of the CDR3: TGTGCCAGCAGCGTAATTAGCACAGATACGCAGTATTTT. The encoded protein is CASSVISTDTQYF.

This chain joins TRBV5-6 and TRBJ1-5; D gene unclear. Trimming shortened V by 1 base and J by 2 bases, and 10 bases separated the two germline ends. The CDR3 extends over 15 amino acids. Per germline, CDR1 SGHDT and CDR2 YYEEEE. This CDR3 is CASSLYRAGNQPQHF. CDR3 DNA sequence: TGTGCCAGCAGCTTGTACCGGGCTGGCAATCAGCCCCAGCATTTT.

The chain couples TRBV7-2 to TRBJ1-6; D is unclear. The germline CDR1 and CDR2 sequences are SGHTA and FQGNSA. The CDR3 totals 17 residues. Trimming left V 1 base short and J 3 bases short, with 13 bases between. CDR3 nucleotides: TGTGCCAGCAGCTTAGTCGGAAAGACGGGCTATAATTCACCCCTCCACTTT. It translates to CASSLVGKTGYNSPLHF.

This clone was detected once. The gene calls are TRBV30 and TRBJ1-5; tentative D call: TRBD1 (5 bases). This CDR3 comprises 15 residues. The V end lost 2 bases, the J end lost 8 bases, and 19 bases lay between the germline ends. Germline-derived CDR1 and CDR2 are GTSNPN and SVGIG (reference sequence). The CDR3 DNA follows: TGTGCCTGGAGTCCCGGGACTGCTAGGGGAGAGCCCCAGCATTTT. It encodes CAWSPGTARGEPQHF.

The J gene is TRBJ1-1, the V gene TRBV28, with 7 bases lining up with TRBD1. Germline trimming cut 3 bases from V and 11 bases from J; bases unmatched to any gene: 6. CDR1 is MDHEN, CDR2 SYDVKM, per germline. CDR3 length equals 12 residues. CDR3 residues: CASSLWEGAAFF. The CDR3 DNA is TGTGCCAGCAGTTTGTGGGAGGGGGCGGCTTTCTTT.

This clone was recorded once. V and J are TRBV28 and TRBJ2-5, with D perhaps TRBD1 or TRBD2 (5 bases each). V lost 6 bases to trimming and J lost 11 bases, with 19 bases between them. CDR1 MDHEN and CDR2 SYDVKM come from the germline V gene. The length of the CDR3 is 13 residues. In DNA, the CDR3 is TGTGCCAGCAGCAACCGGGACCCCTTTGAGCAGTACTTC. It yields the protein CASSNRDPFEQYF.

This chain links TRBV19 with TRBJ2-3; D is possibly TRBD1 or TRBD2 (5 bases each). Germline CDR1 and CDR2: LNHDA and SQIVND (reference sequence). The ends were cut back, 3 bases at V and 0 bases at J, with 16 bases in the middle. CDR3 size: 17 residues. The CDR3 protein is CASSILRGQPSTDTQYF. The CDR3 nucleotides are TGTGCCAGTAGTATCTTGAGGGGCCAACCTAGCACAGATACGCAGTATTTT.

This clone is a singleton in its sample. The chain carries TRBV7-8 and TRBJ2-3; 12 bases map to TRBD2. V gave up 5 bases and J gave up 1 base; unmatched junction bases: 4. Germline V lookup: CDR1 SGHVS, CDR2 FQNEAQ. The CDR3 covers 16 residues. The CDR3 bases are TGTGCCAGCAGCCTGCGACTAGCGGGGGGCACAGATACGCAGTATTTT. Translated: CASSLRLAGGTDTQYF.

The table lists this clone with a few counts. The gene calls are TRBV6-1 and TRBJ2-6, with 10 bases fitting TRBD2. V shed 4 bases, J shed 0 bases, and the junction held 9 bases outside the gene matches. Germline CDR1 is MNHNS and CDR2 is SASEGT. This CDR3 comprises 19 residues. This CDR3 reads CASSGATSGSYSGANVLTF. The CDR3 coding sequence is TGTGCCAGCAGTGGCGCGACTAGCGGGTCTTACTCTGGGGCCAACGTCCTGACTTTC.

The rearrangement uses TRBV6-1 and TRBJ2-3, with 10 bases aligning to TRBD2. CDR1 MNHNS and CDR2 SASEGT come from the germline V gene. This CDR3 region has 17 residues. The junction had 3 bases not matched to a gene; V was cut back by 0 bases and J by 0 bases. Here the CDR3 DNA reads TGTGCCAGCAGTGAAGCGATAGCGGGAGGTAGCACAGATACGCAGTATTTT. Its protein product is CASSEAIAGGSTDTQYF.

This chain connects TRBV10-2 to TRBJ1-2, with 9 bases that match TRBD1. Trimming cost V 5 bases and J 3 bases; bases outside gene matches: 1. Germline V gives CDR1 WSHSY, CDR2 SAAADI. The CDR3 contains 13 residues. For the CDR3, the DNA is TGCGCCAGCAGTACAGGGGGCGACTATGGCTACACCTTC. The encoded protein is CASSTGGDYGYTF.

The sample holds one count of this clone. The J gene is TRBJ2-1, the V gene TRBV5-1, with TRBD1 matching over 8 bases. The junction had 12 bases not matched to a gene; V was cut back by 0 bases and J by 7 bases. Germline CDR1 and CDR2: SGHRS and YFSETQ. There are 17 residues in the CDR3. This CDR3 reads CASSLVVLSDRVNEQFF. The CDR3 nucleotides are TGCGCCAGCAGCTTGGTCGTTCTCTCGGACAGGGTAAATGAGCAGTTCTTC.

This clone showed up just once. The chain uses TRBV29-1 and TRBJ2-1; no reliable D call. The CDR3 covers 14 residues. The V gene lost 5 bases and the J gene lost 4 bases, with 15 bases spanning the gap. Germline-derived CDR1 and CDR2 are SQVTM and ANQGSEA. The CDR3 reads CSVLLLRGYNEQFF. CDR3 DNA: TGCAGCGTTCTCCTCTTGAGAGGATACAATGAGCAGTTCTTC.

This chain connects TRBV19 to TRBJ1-3; D ambiguous. Germline CDR1 is LNHDA and CDR2 is SQIVND (reference sequence). The CDR3 is made up of 14 amino acids. Trimming removed 7 bases from V and 0 bases from J, with 10 bases in between. The CDR3 is CASTRARSGNTIYF. The CDR3 DNA sequence: TGTGCCAGTACGCGGGCCCGCTCTGGAAACACCATATATTTT.

The chain couples TRBV7-2 to TRBJ2-7; D is ambiguous. Germline V CDR1 and CDR2: SGHTA, FQGNSA. The CDR3 length is 14 residues. V was shortened by 6 bases and J by 5 bases, with 17 bases between the two germline ends. CDR3 loop: CASRSLTGGNEQYF. DNA for the CDR3: TGTGCCAGCAGGTCCCTCACTGGTGGGAACGAGCAGTACTTC.

This sequence joins TRBV15 and TRBJ2-1, with 8 bases fitting TRBD2. Germline V CDR1 and CDR2: LNHNV, YYDKDF (reference sequence). V gave up 9 bases and J gave up 4 bases; unmatched junction bases: 8. This CDR3 contains 14 residues. The CDR3 bases are TGTGCCACTAGACAGCGGGAGTGGTACAATGAGCAGTTCTTC. Translated: CATRQREWYNEQFF.

The chain joins TRBV29-1 to TRBJ2-5; perhaps TRBD2 as D (6 bases). Germline V gives CDR1 SQVTM, CDR2 ANQGSEA. The CDR3 loop spans 12 amino acids. The ends were cut back, 0 bases at V and 4 bases at J, with 6 bases in the middle. CDR3 DNA sequence: TGCAGCGTTGAAGAAGCGGGAGAGACCCAGTACTTC. Amino acid sequence: CSVEEAGETQYF.

The chain has TRBV19 and TRBJ2-1; maybe TRBD1 (5 bases). Looked up from germline, CDR1 is LNHDA and CDR2 is SQIVND (reference sequence). CDR3 length: 16 residues. Trimming stripped 6 bases from V and 2 bases from J, with 17 bases between. CDR3 sequence: CASRSDQGFPYNEQFF. Here the CDR3 DNA reads TGTGCCAGTAGGTCCGACCAGGGTTTCCCCTACAATGAGCAGTTCTTC. The full variable domain, its missing parts supplied by reference TRBV19 and TRBJ2-1, is DGGITQSPKYLFRKEGQNVTLSCEQNLNHDAMYWYRQDPGQGLRLIYYSQIVNDFQKGDIAEGYSVSREKKESFPLTVTSAQKNPTAFYLCASRSDQGFPYNEQFFGPGTRLTVL.

In its sample, this clone was seen a few times. This chain links TRBV18 with TRBJ1-2; 7 nucleotides match TRBD1. Germline values: CDR1 KGHSH, CDR2 LQKENI. CDR3 size: 17 residues. The ends lost 3 bases at V and 4 bases at J; junction bases unmatched: 14. CDR3 in DNA: TGTGCCAGCTCACCCCCCTGGGGGTTAGGGGGCCCCTATGGCTACACCTTC. Its translation: CASSPPWGLGGPYGYTF.

The chain employs TRBV4-1 and TRBJ2-7, with no clear D. Trimming left V 0 bases short and J 3 bases short, with 18 bases between. Germline V gene sequence: CDR1 MGHRA, CDR2 YSYEKL. This CDR3 region has 17 residues. The CDR3 coding sequence is TGCGCCAGCAGCCAAGATAAGTGGGCATCCACCTACTACGAGCAGTACTTC. As protein: CASSQDKWASTYYEQYF.

The genes are TRBV29-1 and TRBJ1-5, with 9 nucleotides matching TRBD1. Germline CDR1 is SQVTM and CDR2 is ANQGSEA. V was clipped by 4 bases and J by 4 bases; unmatched bases: 2. The CDR3 extends over 13 amino acids. CDR3 bases: TGCAGCGTTGGCGGACAGGGGAATCAGCCCCAGCATTTT. Protein sequence: CSVGGQGNQPQHF.